This entry features one T cell receptor beta chain sequence. It has no known antigen specificity. Qualities for individual bases were not recorded, and no much larger clone is one base off. The 85 to 95 tumor samples were subjected to high-throughput TCR profiling using ImmunoSEQ. Under the source paper's analysis protocol: Richness (unique productive sequences), clonality, evenness and relatedness were included as repertoire diversity metrics, and similarity between samples was assessed with the Bhattacharyya coefficient. Conclusions stayed consistent in a sensitivity analysis that left out TCRs with fewer than two reads. TCRdb provides this immuneACCESS table in a form limited to in-frame rearrangements. Some clones are lacking; in checked studies, under half of them reflect an unresolved V gene, and why the rest are absent is not known. Clone size and the V and J calls come from that table; the DNA yielded D and trimming. Within this sample are around 1,000 clones, with 60% to 70% of them counted one time only. 7% to 9.5% of the sample is taken by the ten largest.

The data belong to a study of high-grade serous ovarian cancer treatment subgroups listed by TCRdb under 2021. Broadly, across the study: On average, each sample produced 14,000 to 15,000 sequencing reads and several thousand unique TCR beta rearrangements. Under a laparoscopic triage algorithm, patients with high-grade serous ovarian cancer were grouped by complete gross resection or by neoadjuvant chemotherapy response, and the study profiled the TCR beta repertoires of these patients. One primary tumor sample and two metastatic tumor samples were collected from each patient, for a total of around 99 samples. A cohort of around 30 patients was included: roughly 10 with no residual disease after primary surgery (R0), roughly 10 who were excellent NACT responders, and roughly 10 who were poor NACT responders.

Results the study describes overall, beyond this receptor: Repertoire similarity between tumors of the same patient ranged 0.11 to 0.79, whereas almost no similarity was seen between different patients. TCR clonal relatedness was found to be positively correlated with neoantigen level and, by trend, with copy number variation and mutation load derived from whole-genome sequencing. TCR repertoire analyses focused on CDR3; CDR1 and CDR2 were not analyzed. Because bulk tumor TCR sequencing provided no spatial information, insight into HGSC tumor complexity and diversity was limited.

Tumor samples were obtained before definitive surgery or chemotherapy. The MD Anderson Biospecimen Extraction Resource handled genomic DNA extraction, while the MD Anderson Cancer Genomics Laboratory carried out the TCR sequencing. This clonotype originated in a human donor with high-grade serous ovarian cancer. Sequenced input: tumor tissue.

The encoded CDR3 is CASSPNRGPGEQYF. The DNA is TGTGCCAGCAGCCCAAACAGGGGGCCGGGGGAGCAGTACTTC. The chain is made from TRBV7-8 and TRBJ2-5; 9 bases in the junction line up with TRBD1. Clipping removes 5 bases from V and 11 bases from J, with 12 as the unmatched junction base count. The CDR3 covers 14 residues, taking in both the cysteine and the phenylalanine. Just the 42-base CDR3 DNA is kept, in frame starting at base 1. The germline V gene specifies SGHVS as CDR1 and FQNEAQ as CDR2. When the CDR3 is completed using the reference TRBV7-8 and TRBJ2-5 genes on either side, the full variable domain is GAGVSQSPRYKVAKRGQDVALRCDPISGHVSLFWYQQALGQGPEFLTYFQNEAQLDKSGLPSDRFFAERPEGSVSTLKIQRTQQEDSAVYLCASSPNRGPGEQYFGPGTRLLVL.